This T cell receptor (beta chain) was sequenced for a study of blood T cell repertoires in COVID-19. Study context: T cells, B-cell-depleted T cells, or PBMCs provided the cDNA or gDNA that served as material.

During active infection, Seattle patients enrolled and were then monitored through disease. Per the study methods: Reference gene primer amplification gave nucleated cell count estimates. This table comes from immunoSEQ multiplex PCR, and its TCRdb copy is limited to in-frame clones, with some not included. The DNA was the basis for D and trimming; V, J and clone size are from that table. The table records some 140,000 clones, approximately 85% of them present only once. Germline V gene sequence: CDR1 LGHNA, CDR2 YSLEER. Trimming left V 4 bases short and J 6 bases short, with 16 bases between. The CDR3 has 15 amino acids.

This receptor was taken from a man aged 55 to 70 with COVID-19, enrolled during active disease. The sample taken for sequencing was peripheral blood. The chain carries TRBV4-3 and TRBJ2-1, with a weak D call TRBD2 (7 bases). This chain's CDR3 is CASSPVVGGGNEQFF. CDR3 nucleotide sequence: TGCGCCAGCAGCCCCGTTGTGGGAGGGGGCAATGAGCAGTTCTTC.